This TCR beta chain originates from a study of T cell repertoires in cytomegalovirus infection. Across the whole study: Use of recently identified HLA-C-restricted and well-studied HLA-B-restricted CMV epitopes was part of the study. Public TCR beta signatures provided an indication of both CMV infection and a matching HLA type.

Study outcomes and limitations: Using cumulative public TCR beta family frequency, the authors identified those who carried CMV together with the relevant HLA. Dominant in the ex vivo response were TCR beta clonotypes restricted by HLA-C and specific for CMV.

This clonotype was detected a few times. Antigen unknown. TCRdb itself ran the reads through MiXCR, one entry per CDR3 protein. This table holds some 500,000 distinct CDR3 sequences, 35% to 50% found once. J lost 1 base, V lost 7 bases, and 3 bases had no gene match. Germline values: CDR1 SNHLY, CDR2 FYNNEI. The CDR3 is made up of 14 amino acids. The chain recombines TRBV2 with TRBJ2-5; 10 positions agree with TRBD2. The TCR was taken from a human donor in good health (CMV status not recorded). Some clones in this sample may be carry-over from other donors' samples. The starting material was cultured PBMCs, obtained from culture after CMV antigen stimulation. The DNA of the CDR3 is TGTGCCAGCACTGGACTAGCGGTCCAAGAGACCCAGTACTTC. As protein: CASTGLAVQETQYF.